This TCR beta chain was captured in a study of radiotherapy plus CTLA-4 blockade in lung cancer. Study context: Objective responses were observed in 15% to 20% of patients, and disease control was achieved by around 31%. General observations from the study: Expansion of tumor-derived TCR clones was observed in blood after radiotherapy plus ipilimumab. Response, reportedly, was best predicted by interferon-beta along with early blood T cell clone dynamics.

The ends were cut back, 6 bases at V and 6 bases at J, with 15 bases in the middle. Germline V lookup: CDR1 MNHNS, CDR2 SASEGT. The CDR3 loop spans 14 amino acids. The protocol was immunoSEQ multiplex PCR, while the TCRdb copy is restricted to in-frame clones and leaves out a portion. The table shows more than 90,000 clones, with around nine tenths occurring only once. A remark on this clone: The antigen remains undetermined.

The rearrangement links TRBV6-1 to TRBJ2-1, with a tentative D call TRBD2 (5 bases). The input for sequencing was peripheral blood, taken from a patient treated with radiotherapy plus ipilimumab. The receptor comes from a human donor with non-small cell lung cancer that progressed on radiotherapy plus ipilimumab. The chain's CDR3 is CASSRTSAGNEQFF. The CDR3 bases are TGTGCCAGCAGCCGAACCAGTGCGGGCAATGAGCAGTTCTTC.